These T cell receptor beta chains were read from a single sample in a study of shared clonotypes between healthy human individuals. TCRdb's copy holds only in-frame clones and misses some; the assay was immunoSEQ multiplex PCR. The sample has roughly 2.6 million clones; approximately 94% are singletons. Input material: naive CD4+ T cells sorted from blood. The source is a man aged 18 to 30 in good health. The CDR3 runs from the conserved cysteine through the conserved F or W. D genes are given only for firm matches. Only some rows state a clone size, as once, few, many or a class for expanded clones.

V gene: TRBV10-3
J gene: TRBJ2-7
D gene: -
clone size: -
CDR3 DNA: TGTGCCATCAGTGCTAGAGGGTTTTCGACCTACGAGCAGTACTTC
CDR3 protein: CAISARGFSTYEQYF

V gene: TRBV5-1
J gene: TRBJ2-1
D gene: -
clone size: once
CDR3 DNA: TGCGCCAGCAGCTTGGAAGCGGGCGCCTCCAATGAGCAGTTCTTC
CDR3 protein: CASSLEAGASNEQFF

V gene: TRBV19
J gene: TRBJ1-2
D gene: TRBD1
clone size: once
CDR3 DNA: TGTGCCAGTAGGGGGACAGGGAACCGCTATGGCTACACCTTC
CDR3 protein: CASRGTGNRYGYTF

V gene: TRBV10-1
J gene: TRBJ1-6
D gene: -
clone size: -
CDR3 DNA: TGCGCCAGCAGTGAGTCGCCAGGGAACTCAGCCCTCCACTTT
CDR3 protein: CASSESPGNSALHF

V gene: TRBV7-3
J gene: TRBJ1-1
D gene: -
clone size: few
CDR3 DNA: TGTGCCAGCAGCGTGACAGGGAACACTGAAGCTTTCTTT
CDR3 protein: CASSVTGNTEAFF

V gene: TRBV7-2
J gene: TRBJ2-5
D gene: -
clone size: -
CDR3 DNA: TGTGCCAGCAGTTCGTGGACTAAAGAGACCCAGTACTTC
CDR3 protein: CASSSWTKETQYF

V gene: TRBV5-6
J gene: TRBJ1-2
D gene: -
clone size: -
CDR3 DNA: TGTGCCAGCAGCGCCGGGACAAGAGCTAACTATGGCTACACCTTC
CDR3 protein: CASSAGTRANYGYTF

V gene: TRBV2
J gene: TRBJ2-1
D gene: -
clone size: -
CDR3 DNA: TGTGCCAGCAGTGTTGAGTTCTACAATGAGCAGTTCTTC
CDR3 protein: CASSVEFYNEQFF

V gene: TRBV30
J gene: TRBJ1-3
D gene: -
clone size: -
CDR3 DNA: TGTGCCTGGGGGGATGCGGCTGAGAGGGCCTGGAACACCATATATTTT
CDR3 protein: CAWGDAAERAWNTIYF

V gene: TRBV7-9
J gene: TRBJ2-5
D gene: -
clone size: -
CDR3 DNA: TGTGCCAGCAGCTTAGACGCTCGGGAGTACCAAGAGACCCAGTACTTC
CDR3 protein: CASSLDAREYQETQYF

V gene: TRBV6-8
J gene: TRBJ2-4
D gene: TRBD1
clone size: -
CDR3 DNA: TGTGCCAGCAGTTACCCGGGACAGGGGAGTGCCAAAAACATTCAGTACTTC
CDR3 protein: CASSYPGQGSAKNIQYF

V gene: TRBV7-2
J gene: TRBJ1-5
D gene: -
clone size: -
CDR3 DNA: TGTGCCAGCAGCCCAAGACTCGGCCAGCCCCAGCATTTT
CDR3 protein: CASSPRLGQPQHF

V gene: TRBV15
J gene: TRBJ1-6
D gene: -
clone size: -
CDR3 DNA: TGTGCCACCAGCAGAGAATTGGGGAGCTCCTATAATTCACCCCTCCACTTT
CDR3 protein: CATSRELGSSYNSPLHF

V gene: TRBV15
J gene: TRBJ2-7
D gene: -
clone size: -
CDR3 DNA: TGTGCCACCAGCAGAGCACTCACGGATTCCTACGAGCAGTACTTC
CDR3 protein: CATSRALTDSYEQYF

V gene: TRBV7-2
J gene: TRBJ1-6
D gene: TRBD1
clone size: few
CDR3 DNA: TGTGCCAGCAGCAACCCCCAGGGGGCATTTTCACCCCTCCACTTT
CDR3 protein: CASSNPQGAFSPLHF

V gene: TRBV6-1
J gene: TRBJ2-7
D gene: -
clone size: -
CDR3 DNA: TGTGCCAGCAAGTGGGGGGATAGCTCCTACGAGCAGTACTTC
CDR3 protein: CASKWGDSSYEQYF

V gene: TRBV27
J gene: TRBJ1-6
D gene: TRBD1
clone size: -
CDR3 DNA: TGTGCCAGCAGTTTTGGGGGGCTGACAGGGCGTAAGGATTCACCCCTCCACTTT
CDR3 protein: CASSFGGLTGRKDSPLHF

V gene: TRBV5-1
J gene: TRBJ2-3
D gene: TRBD1
clone size: -
CDR3 DNA: TGCGCCAGCAGCCACAGGGGATGGGGCACAGATACGCAGTATTTT
CDR3 protein: CASSHRGWGTDTQYF

V gene: TRBV7-8
J gene: TRBJ2-5
D gene: -
clone size: -
CDR3 DNA: TGTGCCAGCAGGGGGGGAGTGACCCAAGAGACCCAGTACTTC
CDR3 protein: CASRGGVTQETQYF

V gene: TRBV5-1
J gene: TRBJ2-7
D gene: -
clone size: -
CDR3 DNA: TGCGCCAGCAGCTTGGAGTCCCTCTCCTACGAGCAGTACTTC
CDR3 protein: CASSLESLSYEQYF

V gene: TRBV18
J gene: TRBJ2-6
D gene: TRBD1
clone size: -
CDR3 DNA: TGTGCCAGCTCACCATTTACGGACAGGGGTGTCTCTGGGGCCAACGTCCTGACTTTC
CDR3 protein: CASSPFTDRGVSGANVLTF

V gene: TRBV5-1
J gene: TRBJ2-5
D gene: TRBD1
clone size: -
CDR3 DNA: TGCGCCAGCAGATCGGACAGGGGACGAGAGACCCAGTACTTC
CDR3 protein: CASRSDRGRETQYF

V gene: TRBV27
J gene: TRBJ1-1
D gene: -
clone size: -
CDR3 DNA: TGTGCCAGCAGTCCGGACTGGAACACTGAAGCTTTCTTT
CDR3 protein: CASSPDWNTEAFF

V gene: TRBV28
J gene: TRBJ1-6
D gene: -
clone size: -
CDR3 DNA: TGTGCCAGCAGCCCTCCCACTAAAAGGCGGATCTATAATTCACCCCTCCACTTT
CDR3 protein: CASSPPTKRRIYNSPLHF

V gene: TRBV6-1
J gene: TRBJ1-2
D gene: TRBD1
clone size: -
CDR3 DNA: TGTGCCAGCAGTGAACGGGGACAGGGGGCCGATGGCTACACCTTC
CDR3 protein: CASSERGQGADGYTF

V gene: TRBV5-4
J gene: TRBJ2-1
D gene: TRBD1
clone size: -
CDR3 DNA: TGTGCCAGCAGCCACCGGACAGGGGACATCAATGAGCAGTTCTTC
CDR3 protein: CASSHRTGDINEQFF

V gene: TRBV27
J gene: TRBJ2-7
D gene: -
clone size: -
CDR3 DNA: TGTGCCAGCAGTCCGGAGGAAAGCTTCCACTACGAGCAGTACTTC
CDR3 protein: CASSPEESFHYEQYF

V gene: TRBV29-1
J gene: TRBJ2-2
D gene: -
clone size: -
CDR3 DNA: TGCAGCGTCCAGAAGGCAGGGGACGGTATCGGGGAGCTGTTTTTT
CDR3 protein: CSVQKAGDGIGELFF

V gene: TRBV9
J gene: TRBJ1-1
D gene: -
clone size: few
CDR3 DNA: TGTGCCAGCAGCGTAGGTCGGGGCACTGAAGCTTTCTTT
CDR3 protein: CASSVGRGTEAFF

V gene: TRBV27
J gene: TRBJ1-5
D gene: -
clone size: -
CDR3 DNA: TGTGCCAGCAGTCGCAGGGTTGGCAATCAGCCCCAGCATTTT
CDR3 protein: CASSRRVGNQPQHF

V gene: TRBV19
J gene: TRBJ2-7
D gene: TRBD2
clone size: -
CDR3 DNA: TGTGCCAGTAGGCAAGGGGGAGCGGGAGGCGACTCCTACGAGCAGTACTTC
CDR3 protein: CASRQGGAGGDSYEQYF

V gene: TRBV7-6
J gene: TRBJ2-5
D gene: -
clone size: -
CDR3 DNA: TGTGCCAGCAGCTTACGAAACGGGCCACAAGAGACCCAGTACTTC
CDR3 protein: CASSLRNGPQETQYF

V gene: TRBV4-3
J gene: TRBJ1-1
D gene: -
clone size: -
CDR3 DNA: TGCGCCAGCAGCCAAGATAGGTCGAACACTGAAGCTTTCTTT
CDR3 protein: CASSQDRSNTEAFF

V gene: TRBV5-1
J gene: TRBJ2-3
D gene: TRBD2
clone size: -
CDR3 DNA: TGCGCCAGCAGCCGGACTAGCGGGGAGTCAATTACCACAGATACGCAGTATTTT
CDR3 protein: CASSRTSGESITTDTQYF

V gene: TRBV6-1
J gene: TRBJ2-2
D gene: TRBD1
clone size: once
CDR3 DNA: TGTGCCAGCAGTAAAGCAGACAGGGTTGTGACCGGGGAGCTGTTTTTT
CDR3 protein: CASSKADRVVTGELFF

V gene: TRBV10-3
J gene: TRBJ1-6
D gene: -
clone size: few
CDR3 DNA: TGTGCCATAGGCGGGGGTGCAAATTCACCCCTCCACTTT
CDR3 protein: CAIGGGANSPLHF

V gene: TRBV5-1
J gene: TRBJ2-7
D gene: -
clone size: -
CDR3 DNA: TGCGCCAGCAGCTTCCGCCAGGGGGGCCCCTACGAGCAGTACTTC
CDR3 protein: CASSFRQGGPYEQYF

V gene: TRBV18
J gene: TRBJ1-2
D gene: -
clone size: -
CDR3 DNA: TGTGCCAGCTCACCACCTGTGACAGGTCGTTCCGGCTACACCTTC
CDR3 protein: CASSPPVTGRSGYTF

V gene: TRBV28
J gene: TRBJ1-1
D gene: -
clone size: -
CDR3 DNA: TGTGCCAGCAGACGGACAGTAAACACTGAAGCTTTCTTT
CDR3 protein: CASRRTVNTEAFF

V gene: TRBV5-1
J gene: TRBJ2-6
D gene: -
clone size: -
CDR3 DNA: TGCGCCAGCAGCTTGGATGGTTCTGGGGCCAACGTCCTGACTTTC
CDR3 protein: CASSLDGSGANVLTF

V gene: TRBV5-1
J gene: TRBJ1-2
D gene: -
clone size: -
CDR3 DNA: TGCGCCAGCAGCTTCGGACAGTATGGCTACACCTTC
CDR3 protein: CASSFGQYGYTF

V gene: TRBV11-2
J gene: TRBJ2-1
D gene: -
clone size: -
CDR3 DNA: TGTGCCAGCAGCTCTCACATGGGTGAGCAGTTCTTC
CDR3 protein: CASSSHMGEQFF

V gene: TRBV9
J gene: TRBJ2-2
D gene: TRBD1
clone size: -
CDR3 DNA: TGTGCCAGCAGCACGACAGGGAATGTAATTGCCGGGGAGCTGTTTTTT
CDR3 protein: CASSTTGNVIAGELFF

V gene: TRBV19
J gene: TRBJ1-6
D gene: -
clone size: few
CDR3 DNA: TGTGCCAGTAGGGGCCAACAAAATTCACCCCTCCACTTT
CDR3 protein: CASRGQQNSPLHF

V gene: TRBV7-9
J gene: TRBJ2-4
D gene: -
clone size: -
CDR3 DNA: TGTGCCAGCAGCTACCTTCAGGGGGGTATAGCCAAAAACATTCAGTACTTC
CDR3 protein: CASSYLQGGIAKNIQYF

V gene: TRBV5-6
J gene: TRBJ2-3
D gene: TRBD2
clone size: -
CDR3 DNA: TGTGCCAGCAGCTTGTTCGGGGGGGGCACAGATACGCAGTATTTT
CDR3 protein: CASSLFGGGTDTQYF

V gene: TRBV5-4
J gene: TRBJ1-2
D gene: TRBD1
clone size: -
CDR3 DNA: TGTGCCAGCAGCTTAACAGGGGGCAAGGATGGCTACACCTTC
CDR3 protein: CASSLTGGKDGYTF

V gene: TRBV27
J gene: TRBJ1-5
D gene: -
clone size: -
CDR3 DNA: TGTGCCAGCAGTTTACTAGGCAGGGCCAGCAATCAGCCCCAGCATTTT
CDR3 protein: CASSLLGRASNQPQHF

V gene: TRBV5-1
J gene: TRBJ1-2
D gene: TRBD1
clone size: -
CDR3 DNA: TGCGCCAGCAGCCTGGGACAGGGGGCCTCCTATGGCTACACCTTC
CDR3 protein: CASSLGQGASYGYTF

V gene: TRBV7-2
J gene: TRBJ2-1
D gene: -
clone size: -
CDR3 DNA: TGTGCCAGCAGCCCCGGGGGTTTGTACAATGAGCAGTTCTTC
CDR3 protein: CASSPGGLYNEQFF

V gene: TRBV1
J gene: TRBJ2-7
D gene: -
clone size: -
CDR3 DNA: TGCACCAGCAGCCAAACTCACGGGGGGGTATTGCCCTCCTACGAGCAGTACTTC
CDR3 protein: CTSSQTHGGVLPSYEQYF

V gene: TRBV5-4
J gene: TRBJ2-5
D gene: TRBD2
clone size: -
CDR3 DNA: TGTGCCAGCAGCTTGACTAGCGGGAACCAAGAGACCCAGTACTTC
CDR3 protein: CASSLTSGNQETQYF

V gene: TRBV28
J gene: TRBJ2-5
D gene: -
clone size: -
CDR3 DNA: TGTGCCAGCAGTTTAGGGGGCCTACAAGAGACCCAGTACTTC
CDR3 protein: CASSLGGLQETQYF